Described below is a single T cell receptor (beta chain) sequence and its context. The germline gives CDR1 SGHRS, CDR2 YFSETQ. The CDR3 contains 18 residues. Trimming left V 4 bases short and J 5 bases short, with 27 bases between. The data are from a study of control samples from healthy donors and cancer patients. Repertoires were generated with immunoSEQ multiplex PCR, while TCRdb's copy carries only in-frame clones and drops some. Of 190,000 or so clones in the sample, approximately 92% were seen once. The gene calls are TRBV5-1 and TRBJ2-5, with TRBD2 as a possible D gene (7 bases). Input material: blood. The clonotype originates from a man between 18 and 29 years old in good health. The CDR3 DNA reads TGCGCCAGCAGCCCCGTTTATTGGGGGGGCCTCGTTGGGGAGACCCAGTACTTC. Its translation is CASSPVYWGGLVGETQYF.